This is a list of T cell receptor beta chains from one sample in a study of blood T cell repertoires in COVID-19. TCRdb keeps only in-frame clones here, not all; method: immunoSEQ multiplex PCR. Of under 450,000 clones listed, 75% to 90% are singletons. Sequencing was performed on peripheral blood. The receptors here all came from a woman between 40 and 50 years old with COVID-19, enrolled during active disease. The CDR3 runs from the conserved cysteine through the conserved F or W. The D gene is left open where the match is weak. Rows give clone size only sometimes, using once, few, many, or a class for an expanded clone.

J,size,V,D,CDR3,DNA
TRBJ1-4,-,TRBV21-1,-,CASSKEAGFGEKLFF,TGTGCCAGCAGCAAAGAAGCCGGGTTTGGGGAAAAACTGTTTTTT
TRBJ1-4,-,TRBV7-2,-,CASSLQGSNEKLFF,TGTGCCAGCAGCTTACAGGGTTCTAATGAAAAACTGTTTTTT
TRBJ1-2,-,TRBV28,-,CASSLFNGYTF,TGTGCCAGCAGTTTATTTAATGGCTACACCTTC
TRBJ2-4,-,TRBV4-2,-,CASSRPEGMGKNIQYF,TGTGCCAGCAGTCGTCCGGAGGGAATGGGCAAAAACATTCAGTACTTC
TRBJ1-5,-,TRBV28,TRBD1,CASSLWTGIGSNQPQHF,TGTGCCAGCAGTCTTTGGACAGGGATAGGGAGCAATCAGCCCCAGCATTTT
TRBJ1-1,-,TRBV7-2,-,CASSLDSNTEAFF,TGTGCCAGCAGCTTGGACAGTAACACTGAAGCTTTCTTT
TRBJ2-3,-,TRBV7-9,TRBD1,CASSPDRGQDTQYF,TGTGCCAGCAGCCCCGACAGGGGGCAAGATACGCAGTATTTT
TRBJ1-5,-,TRBV6-5,TRBD1,CASSLGQYSNQPQHF,TGTGCCAGCAGCTTGGGACAGTATAGCAATCAGCCCCAGCATTTT
TRBJ2-3,-,TRBV7-9,TRBD2,CASGTQAGGPDTQYF,TGTGCCAGCGGCACCCAAGCGGGAGGGCCCGATACGCAGTATTTT
TRBJ2-7,-,TRBV7-3,TRBD2,CASSPIAGAVYEQYF,TGTGCCAGCAGCCCTATAGCGGGAGCGGTTTACGAGCAGTACTTC
TRBJ2-7,-,TRBV3-1/TRBV3-2,TRBD1,CASSQTSGQGSYEQYF,TGTGCCAGCAGCCAAACCTCGGGACAGGGGTCCTACGAGCAGTACTTC
TRBJ2-7,-,TRBV28,TRBD1,CASSTPGTGYHEQYF,TGTGCCAGCAGCACCCCCGGGACAGGGTACCACGAGCAGTACTTC
TRBJ2-7,-,TRBV28,-,CASSRNPRDYEQYF,TGTGCCAGCAGCCGTAACCCCAGGGACTACGAGCAGTACTTC
TRBJ1-1,-,TRBV29-1,-,CSALRQANTEAFF,TGCAGCGCCCTTCGACAGGCGAACACTGAAGCTTTCTTT
TRBJ2-2,-,TRBV29-1,TRBD1,CSVGQGNTGELFF,TGCAGCGTTGGACAGGGGAACACCGGGGAGCTGTTTTTT
TRBJ1-5,-,TRBV4-1,-,CASSQKQGRQPQHF,TGCGCCAGCAGCCAAAAGCAGGGCCGTCAGCCCCAGCATTTT
TRBJ2-4,-,TRBV13,-,CASSLGPGGATKNIQYF,TGTGCCAGCAGCTTAGGTCCCGGCGGAGCGACCAAAAACATTCAGTACTTC
TRBJ1-2,-,TRBV29-1,TRBD1,CSVEDPGGRPF,TGCAGCGTTGAAGACCCAGGGGGCCGACCCTTC
TRBJ1-5,-,TRBV9,-,CASSVEGGEDQPQHF,TGTGCCAGCAGCGTAGAAGGGGGTGAGGATCAGCCCCAGCATTTT
TRBJ2-7,-,TRBV5-1,TRBD2,CASSPRLADSYEQYF,TGCGCCAGCAGCCCCCGACTAGCTGATTCCTACGAGCAGTACTTC
TRBJ2-1,-,TRBV28,-,CASTIRLLDYNEQFF,TGTGCCAGCACAATTCGACTGCTAGACTACAATGAGCAGTTCTTC
TRBJ2-3,-,TRBV27,TRBD2,CASSERGGFDTQYF,TGTGCCAGCAGTGAGCGGGGGGGCTTCGATACGCAGTATTTT
TRBJ1-5,-,TRBV5-1,TRBD1,CASSFHGTGNYSNQPQHF,TGCGCCAGCAGCTTCCACGGGACAGGGAATTATAGCAATCAGCCCCAGCATTTT
TRBJ2-3,-,TRBV5-1,-,CASSAMRGATKTTDTQYF,TGCGCCAGCAGCGCCATGAGAGGAGCGACCAAGACCACAGATACGCAGTATTTT
TRBJ1-4,-,TRBV28,-,CASRATGRPNEKLFF,TGTGCCAGCAGGGCCACAGGGCGGCCAAATGAAAAACTGTTTTTT
TRBJ1-2,-,TRBV6-5,-,CASIPPGEGYTF,TGTGCCAGCATACCTCCCGGTGAAGGCTACACCTTC
TRBJ1-3,few,TRBV7-2,-,CASSLVGPGNTIYF,TGTGCCAGCAGTTTGGTTGGGCCTGGAAACACCATATATTTT
TRBJ2-3,-,TRBV20-1,TRBD2,CSASPGLTTDTQYF,TGCAGTGCTAGTCCGGGACTAACCACAGATACGCAGTATTTT
TRBJ1-2,-,TRBV6-1,TRBD1,CASSEGRGQWYGYTF,TGTGCCAGCAGTGAGGGCAGGGGGCAATGGTATGGCTACACCTTC
TRBJ1-2,-,TRBV11-1,-,CASSLSDGSYGYTF,TGTGCCAGCAGCTTATCGGACGGGAGCTATGGCTACACCTTC
TRBJ2-7,-,TRBV7-2,TRBD2,CASSLVLLAGVGSYEQYF,TGTGCCAGCAGCTTAGTTTTACTAGCGGGGGTCGGCTCCTACGAGCAGTACTTC
TRBJ1-2,-,TRBV30,-,CAWDRNYGYTF,TGTGCCTGGGACAGAAACTATGGCTACACCTTC
TRBJ2-4,-,TRBV21-1,-,CASSKVGNLAKNIQYF,TGTGCCAGCAGCAAAGTTGGCAACCTAGCCAAAAACATTCAGTACTTC
TRBJ1-6,-,TRBV6-4,-,CASSDGLGNSPLHF,TGTGCCAGCAGTGACGGACTGGGAAATTCACCCCTCCACTTT
TRBJ2-1,-,TRBV9,TRBD2,CASSVAPGRALNEQFF,TGTGCCAGCAGCGTAGCTCCCGGGAGGGCCCTCAATGAGCAGTTCTTC
TRBJ1-5,-,TRBV2,-,CASRRNGVYQPQHF,TGTGCCAGCAGGCGGAATGGAGTCTATCAGCCCCAGCATTTT
TRBJ2-3,-,TRBV6-1,TRBD2,CASSKDRLALPTDTQYF,TGTGCCAGCAGTAAAGATAGACTAGCTCTCCCCACAGATACGCAGTATTTT
TRBJ1-5,-,TRBV23-1,-,CASSQGGGLYSNQPQHF,TGCGCCAGCAGTCAAGGGGGAGGGCTCTATAGCAATCAGCCCCAGCATTTT
TRBJ1-2,-,TRBV5-6,-,CASTQTNYGYTF,TGTGCCAGCACCCAGACTAACTATGGCTACACCTTC
TRBJ1-4,-,TRBV6-5,-,CASSYWSGEGKLFF,TGTGCCAGCAGTTACTGGTCAGGGGAGGGAAAACTGTTTTTT
TRBJ2-7,-,TRBV7-2,TRBD2,CASSLLWAGDHEQYF,TGTGCCAGCAGTCTACTATGGGCGGGAGATCACGAGCAGTACTTC
TRBJ2-7,-,TRBV5-1,-,CASSLTVPLSEQYF,TGCGCCAGCAGCCTGACAGTACCCCTTTCCGAGCAGTACTTC
TRBJ1-2,-,TRBV9,-,CASGASFFNYGYTF,TGTGCCAGCGGCGCGAGTTTTTTTAACTATGGCTACACCTTC
TRBJ1-1,-,TRBV5-1,TRBD1,CASSSQGATEAFF,TGCGCCAGCAGCTCTCAGGGGGCCACTGAAGCTTTCTTT
TRBJ2-5,-,TRBV10-1,-,CASSRGWQETQYF,TGCGCCAGCAGTCGGGGGTGGCAAGAGACCCAGTACTTC
TRBJ1-5,once,TRBV18,TRBD1,CASSPGDRVDQPQHF,TGTGCCAGCTCACCCGGGGACAGGGTGGATCAGCCCCAGCATTTT
TRBJ1-3,few,TRBV6-5,TRBD1,CASIQGQFSGNTIYF,TGTGCCAGCATACAGGGACAGTTCTCTGGAAACACCATATATTTT
TRBJ1-4,-,TRBV19,-,CASSIGGRLLGEKLFF,TGTGCCAGTAGTATAGGAGGGAGACTCCTAGGGGAAAAACTGTTTTTT
TRBJ2-1,-,TRBV18,TRBD2,CASSPPETGGEGEQFF,TGTGCCAGCTCACCACCCGAAACGGGAGGGGAGGGTGAGCAGTTCTTC
TRBJ1-1,once,TRBV6-2/TRBV6-3,TRBD1,CASSYSDRAEAFF,TGTGCCAGCAGTTACTCGGACAGGGCTGAAGCTTTCTTT
TRBJ1-4,-,TRBV15,-,CATSRGAPTNEKLFF,TGTGCCACCAGCAGAGGGGCGCCAACTAATGAAAAACTGTTTTTT
TRBJ1-3,-,TRBV9,-,CASSVQEVMRSGNTIYF,TGTGCCAGCAGCGTGCAGGAGGTTATGCGATCTGGAAACACCATATATTTT
TRBJ1-3,-,TRBV27,TRBD1,CASRQGANSGNTIYF,TGTGCCAGCAGACAGGGGGCGAATTCTGGAAACACCATATATTTT
TRBJ1-2,-,TRBV15,-,CATSRDFTQPLYGYTF,TGTGCCACCAGCAGAGATTTTACACAGCCCCTTTATGGCTACACCTTC
TRBJ2-5,-,TRBV5-8,TRBD2,CASSFTRLADPETQYF,TGTGCCAGCAGCTTTACCCGACTAGCCGATCCGGAGACCCAGTACTTC
TRBJ1-1,-,TRBV3-1/TRBV3-2,TRBD1,CASSQDLVTGATEAFF,TGTGCCAGCAGCCAAGATCTTGTGACAGGGGCCACTGAAGCTTTCTTT
TRBJ1-4,-,TRBV7-2,-,CASSQSTGSNEKLFF,TGTGCCAGCAGTCAAAGTACAGGGTCCAATGAAAAACTGTTTTTT
TRBJ2-7,once,TRBV5-4,TRBD1,CASSLAFWDRGEQYF,TGTGCCAGCAGCTTGGCGTTTTGGGACAGGGGCGAGCAGTACTTC
TRBJ1-5,-,TRBV24-1,TRBD1,CATAGTGLGNQPQHF,TGTGCCACAGCCGGGACAGGGCTAGGCAATCAGCCCCAGCATTTT